A selection of T cell receptor beta chains follows, all from one sample in a study of blood T cell repertoires in COVID-19. Assay used: immunoSEQ multiplex PCR; TCRdb lists only in-frame clones, some missing. Counted here are under 200,000 clones, more than 70% occurring once; the ten biggest clones make up 1.5% to 2%. The sequenced material came from peripheral blood. The receptor source for this set is a man aged 18 to 29 with active or convalescent COVID-19. Both conserved end residues are part of each CDR3. Fields, in order: CDR3 length, V gene, J gene, CDR3 protein.

>18|TRBV5-4|TRBJ1-3
CASSFGGGTSGVGNTIYF
>14|TRBV5-4|TRBJ1-2
CASSWEGLPGGYTF
>13|TRBV29-1|TRBJ2-5
CSVATGVGETQYF
>16|TRBV5-6|TRBJ2-5
CASSTPGTEKQETQYF
>14|TRBV7-9|TRBJ1-1
CASMAGGLNTEAFF
>13|TRBV10-3|TRBJ1-2
CAVGTGVNDGYTF
>13|TRBV3-1/TRBV3-2|TRBJ2-3
CAIQGVGTDTQYF
>14|TRBV7-3|TRBJ1-1
CASSLQGAGTEAFF
>17|TRBV15|TRBJ1-2
CATSSAMSGSGHYGYTF
>16|TRBV5-4|TRBJ2-2
CASSDGLAGEPGELFF
>16|TRBV7-8|TRBJ2-1
CASSLLVGGNNNEQFF
>14|TRBV18|TRBJ1-4
CASSPGRVQEKLFF
>14|TRBV18|TRBJ2-1
CASSLAGHYNEQFF
>17|TRBV13|TRBJ1-6
CASSLGLLRSWREPLHF
>15|TRBV9|TRBJ1-1
CASSVSDRLNTEAFF
>14|TRBV9|TRBJ2-1
CASSLSGRKNEQFF
>14|TRBV11-2|TRBJ1-6
CASSLEITSSPLHF
>13|TRBV25-1|TRBJ2-5
CASSVAFQETQYF
>14|TRBV20-1|TRBJ1-1
CSASKADMNTEAFF
>11|TRBV2|TRBJ1-2
CASNQGGGYTF
>14|TRBV7-2|TRBJ2-7
CASRPRTGLNEQYF
>14|TRBV10-3|TRBJ2-7
CAISESRGEGEQYF
>11|TRBV3-1/TRBV3-2|TRBJ1-3
CASSQGGTATF
>16|TRBV5-1|TRBJ2-5
CASSRGLEGKQETQYF
>15|TRBV11-2|TRBJ1-5
CASSLSGTGSQPQHF
>15|TRBV2|TRBJ1-2
CASRPDGDRVSGYTF
>13|TRBV2|TRBJ1-5
CASSGQREGPQHF
>15|TRBV6-1|TRBJ2-7
CASSEGALAVYEQYF
>18|TRBV9|TRBJ2-7
CASSVRLAGGPRSYEQYF
>19|TRBV27|TRBJ2-1
CASSPTGATSGRRDNEQFF
>14|TRBV30|TRBJ2-1
CAWAQVAGYNEQFF
>15|TRBV2|TRBJ1-5
CASSEGFTVDQPQHF
>15|TRBV25-1|TRBJ1-4
CASSAGGRKTEKLFF
>16|TRBV27|TRBJ2-7
CASSFRPGQGPNEQYF
>16|TRBV6-1|TRBJ1-5
CASSVRSGGRDQPQHF
>13|TRBV6-5|TRBJ1-1
CASSPDRGTEAFF
>14|TRBV5-1|TRBJ1-6
CASSFTGYGSPLHF
>14|TRBV3-1/TRBV3-2|TRBJ2-3
CASSQAPQADTQYF
>16|TRBV7-3|TRBJ1-4
CASSLQGPPTNEKLFF
>18|TRBV7-2|TRBJ2-1
CASSLKTSGSYSYNEQFF
>19|TRBV5-1|TRBJ2-5
CASSLDPRDRRRGQETQYF
>14|TRBV29-1|TRBJ2-3
CSVDLLAGTDTQYF
>15|TRBV27|TRBJ2-7
CASSLGTSGYDEQYF
>14|TRBV5-1|TRBJ1-5
CASSLGTDNQPQHF
>13|TRBV27|TRBJ2-7
CASSLFIAYEQYF
>17|TRBV7-6|TRBJ2-5
CASSPAWRGRRQETQYF
>17|TRBV7-9|TRBJ2-7
CASSSVSFSDSNYEQYF
>15|TRBV23-1|TRBJ2-2
CASSQFRGNTGELFF
>15|TRBV7-2|TRBJ1-6
CASSHMTGSDSPLHF
>14|TRBV7-9|TRBJ2-2
CASQAVLHTGELFF
>13|TRBV21-1|TRBJ2-2
CASSIQDTGELFF
>12|TRBV9|TRBJ1-5
CASKLGHQPQHF
>13|TRBV19|TRBJ1-6
CASRDRGNSPLHF
>13|TRBV2|TRBJ1-2
CASSGRTGGGYTF
>17|TRBV12-5|TRBJ1-5
CASGLVLETLIGQPQHF